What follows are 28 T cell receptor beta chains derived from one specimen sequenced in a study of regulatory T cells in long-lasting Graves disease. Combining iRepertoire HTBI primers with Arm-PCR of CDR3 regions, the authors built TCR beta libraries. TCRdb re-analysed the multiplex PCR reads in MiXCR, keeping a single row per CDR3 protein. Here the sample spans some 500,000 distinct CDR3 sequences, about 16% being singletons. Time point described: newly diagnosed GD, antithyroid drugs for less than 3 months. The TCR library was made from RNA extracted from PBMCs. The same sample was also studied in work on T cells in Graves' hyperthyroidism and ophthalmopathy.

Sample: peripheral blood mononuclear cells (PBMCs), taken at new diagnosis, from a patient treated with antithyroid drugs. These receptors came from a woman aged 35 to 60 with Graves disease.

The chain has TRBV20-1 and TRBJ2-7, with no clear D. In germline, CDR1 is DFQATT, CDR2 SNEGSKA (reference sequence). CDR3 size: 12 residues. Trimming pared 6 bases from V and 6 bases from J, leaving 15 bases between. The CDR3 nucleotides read TGCAGTGCGAAAACAGACTTGTTCGAGCAGTACTTC. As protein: CSAKTDLFEQYF.

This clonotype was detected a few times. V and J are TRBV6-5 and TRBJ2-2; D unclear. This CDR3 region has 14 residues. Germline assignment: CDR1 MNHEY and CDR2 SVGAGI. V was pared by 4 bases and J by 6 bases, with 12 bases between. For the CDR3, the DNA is TGTGCCAGCAGTTTTAGGACCTCCCCCGGGGAGCTGTTTTTT. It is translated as CASSFRTSPGELFF.

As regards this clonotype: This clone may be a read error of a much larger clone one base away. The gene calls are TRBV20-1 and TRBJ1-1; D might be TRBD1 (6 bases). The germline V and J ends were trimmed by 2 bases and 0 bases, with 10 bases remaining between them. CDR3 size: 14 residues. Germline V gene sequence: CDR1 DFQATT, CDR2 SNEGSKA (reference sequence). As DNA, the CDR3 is TGCAGTGCTAGACCAGGGGATGTGAACACTGAAGCTTTCTTT. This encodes CSARPGDVNTEAFF.

CDR3 region: CASSLYGTSGYEQYF. The CDR3 DNA is TGTGCCAGCAGCTTATATGGGACATCGGGATACGAGCAGTACTTC. The chain uses TRBV7-3 and TRBJ2-7; D may be TRBD1 (6 bases). Trimming cost V 2 bases and J 4 bases, with 15 bases left between them. This CDR3 has 15 residues. Germline V lookup: CDR1 SGHTA, CDR2 FQGTGA. The full variable domain, its missing parts supplied by reference TRBV7-3 and TRBJ2-7, is GAGVSQTPSNKVTEKGKYVELRCDPISGHTALYWYRQSLGQGPEFLIYFQGTGAADDSGLPNDRFFAVRPEGSVSTLKIQRTERGDSAVYLCASSLYGTSGYEQYFGPGTRLTVT.

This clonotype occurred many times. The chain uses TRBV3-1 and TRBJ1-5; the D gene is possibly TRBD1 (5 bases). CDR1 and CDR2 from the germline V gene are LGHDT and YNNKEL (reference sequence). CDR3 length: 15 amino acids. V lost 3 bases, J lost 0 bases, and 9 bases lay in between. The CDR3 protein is CASSQGRGSNQPQHF. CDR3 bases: TGTGCCAGCAGCCAGGGAAGGGGTAGCAATCAGCCCCAGCATTTT.

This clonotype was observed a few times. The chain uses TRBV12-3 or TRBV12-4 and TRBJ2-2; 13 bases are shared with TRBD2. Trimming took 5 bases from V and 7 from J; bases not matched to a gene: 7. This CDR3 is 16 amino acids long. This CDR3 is CASSGLAGAPIGELFF. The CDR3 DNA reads TGTGCCAGCAGTGGACTAGCGGGGGCCCCCATCGGGGAGCTGTTTTTT.

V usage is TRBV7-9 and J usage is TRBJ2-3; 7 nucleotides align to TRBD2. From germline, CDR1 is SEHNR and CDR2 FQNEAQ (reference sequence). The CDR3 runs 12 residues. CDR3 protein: CGGGGYTDTQYF. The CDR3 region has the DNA TGTGGAGGCGGGGGATACACAGATACGCAGTATTTT.

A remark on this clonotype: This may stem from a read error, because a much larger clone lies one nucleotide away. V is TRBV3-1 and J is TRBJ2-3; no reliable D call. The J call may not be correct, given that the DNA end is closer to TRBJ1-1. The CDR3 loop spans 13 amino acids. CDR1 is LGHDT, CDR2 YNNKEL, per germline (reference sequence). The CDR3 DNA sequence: TGTGCCAGCAGCCAAGATCTGGGGAAAGGAGCTTTCTTT. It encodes CASSQDLGKGAFF.

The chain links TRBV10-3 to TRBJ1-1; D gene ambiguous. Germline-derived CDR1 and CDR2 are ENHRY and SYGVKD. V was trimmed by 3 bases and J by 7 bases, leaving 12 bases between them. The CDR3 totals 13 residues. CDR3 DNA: TGTGCCATCAGTGACAATGGACCGTTTGAAGCTTTCTTT. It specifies CAISDNGPFEAFF.

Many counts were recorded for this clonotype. CDR3 protein: CASSLGAVASNQPQHF. The DNA for the CDR3 is TGCGCCAGCAGCTTGGGGGCGGTGGCTAGCAATCAGCCCCAGCATTTT. The rearrangement uses TRBV5-1 and TRBJ1-5, with D uncertain. The V end was cut by 0 bases, the J end by 0 bases, with 10 bases between. This CDR3 region has 16 residues. Per germline, CDR1 SGHRS and CDR2 YFSETQ. Together with reference TRBV5-1 and TRBJ1-5, the CDR3 gives the full variable domain: KAGVTQTPRYLIKTRGQQVTLSCSPISGHRSVSWYQQTPGQGLQFLFEYFSETQRNKGNFPGRFSGRQFSNSRSEMNVSTLELGDSALYLCASSLGAVASNQPQHFGDGTRLSIL.

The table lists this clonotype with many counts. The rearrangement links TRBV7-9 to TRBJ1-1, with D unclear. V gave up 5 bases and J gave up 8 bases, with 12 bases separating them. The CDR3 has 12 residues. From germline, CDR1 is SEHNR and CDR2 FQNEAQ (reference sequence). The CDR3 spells CASSVSREEAFF. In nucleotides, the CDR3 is TGTGCCAGCAGCGTCAGCCGAGAGGAAGCTTTCTTT.

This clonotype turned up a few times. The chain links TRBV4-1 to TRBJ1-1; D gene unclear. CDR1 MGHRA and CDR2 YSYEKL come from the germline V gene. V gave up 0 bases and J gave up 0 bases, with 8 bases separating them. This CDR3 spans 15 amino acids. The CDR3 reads CASSQEGSMNTEAFF. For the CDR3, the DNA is TGCGCCAGCAGCCAAGAAGGGTCAATGAACACTGAAGCTTTCTTT.

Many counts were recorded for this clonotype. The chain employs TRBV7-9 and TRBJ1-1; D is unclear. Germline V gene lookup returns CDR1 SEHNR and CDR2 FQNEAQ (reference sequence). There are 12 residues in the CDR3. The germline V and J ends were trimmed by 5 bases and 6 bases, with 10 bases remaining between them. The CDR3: CASSLGVAEAFF. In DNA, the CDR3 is TGTGCCAGCAGCCTTGGGGTGGCTGAAGCTTTCTTT.

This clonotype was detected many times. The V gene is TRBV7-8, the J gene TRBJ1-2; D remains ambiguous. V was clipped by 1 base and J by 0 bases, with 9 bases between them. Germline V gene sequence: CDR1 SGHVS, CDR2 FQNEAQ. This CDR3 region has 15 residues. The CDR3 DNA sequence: TGTGCCAGCAGCTTAGAACGGGGATCTAACTATGGCTACACCTTC. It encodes CASSLERGSNYGYTF.

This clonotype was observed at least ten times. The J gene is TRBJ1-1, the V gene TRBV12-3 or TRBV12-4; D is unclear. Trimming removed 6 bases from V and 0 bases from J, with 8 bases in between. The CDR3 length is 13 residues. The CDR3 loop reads CASRVMVNTEAFF. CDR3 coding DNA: TGTGCCAGCAGGGTTATGGTGAACACTGAAGCTTTCTTT.

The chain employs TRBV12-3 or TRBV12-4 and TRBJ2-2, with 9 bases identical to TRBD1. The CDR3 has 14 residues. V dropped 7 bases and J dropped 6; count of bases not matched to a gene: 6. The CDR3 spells CASIRTGEAGELFF. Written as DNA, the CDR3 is TGTGCCAGCATCCGGACAGGGGAGGCCGGGGAGCTGTTTTTT.

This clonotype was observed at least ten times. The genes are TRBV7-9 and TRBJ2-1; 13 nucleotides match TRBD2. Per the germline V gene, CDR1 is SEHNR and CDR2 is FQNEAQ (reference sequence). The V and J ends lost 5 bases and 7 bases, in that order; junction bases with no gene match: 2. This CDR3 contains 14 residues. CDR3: CASSTTSGGNEQFF. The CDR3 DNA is TGTGCCAGCAGCACGACTAGCGGGGGGAATGAGCAGTTCTTC.

This CDR3 is CASSSGQEETQYF. In DNA, the CDR3 is TGCGCCAGCAGCTCCGGACAGGAAGAGACCCAGTACTTC. The chain employs TRBV5-1 and TRBJ2-5; 7 nucleotides agree with TRBD1. Per germline, CDR1 SGHRS and CDR2 YFSETQ. CDR3 length: 13 amino acids. The J segment lost 3 bases and the V segment lost 3 bases, leaving 2 bases of the junction unmatched.

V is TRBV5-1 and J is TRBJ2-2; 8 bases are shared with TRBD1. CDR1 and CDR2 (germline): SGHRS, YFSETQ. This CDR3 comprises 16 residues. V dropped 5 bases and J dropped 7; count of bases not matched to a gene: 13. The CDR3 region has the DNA TGCGCCAGCAGTTGCACGACAGGGGCGGGACGCGGGGAGCTGTTTTTT. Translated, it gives CASSCTTGAGRGELFF.

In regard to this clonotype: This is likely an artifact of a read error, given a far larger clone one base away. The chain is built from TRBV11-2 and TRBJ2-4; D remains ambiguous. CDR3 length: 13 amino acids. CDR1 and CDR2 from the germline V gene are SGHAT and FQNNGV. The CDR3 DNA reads TGTGCCAGCAGCTCCGGATATTCCTCTCGGTACCTCTTC. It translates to CASSSGYSSRYLF.

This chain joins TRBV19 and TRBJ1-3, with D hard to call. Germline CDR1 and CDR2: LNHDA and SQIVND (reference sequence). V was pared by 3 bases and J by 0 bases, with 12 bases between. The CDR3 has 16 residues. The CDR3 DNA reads TGTGCCAGTAGTATCGGACCGGGAAGCTCTGGAAACACCATATATTTT. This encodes CASSIGPGSSGNTIYF.

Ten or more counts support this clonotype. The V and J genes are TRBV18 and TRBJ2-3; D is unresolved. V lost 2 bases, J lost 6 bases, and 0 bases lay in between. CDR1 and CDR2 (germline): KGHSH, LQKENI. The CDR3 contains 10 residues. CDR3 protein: CASSPDTQYF. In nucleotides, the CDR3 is TGTGCCAGCTCACCAGATACGCAGTATTTT.

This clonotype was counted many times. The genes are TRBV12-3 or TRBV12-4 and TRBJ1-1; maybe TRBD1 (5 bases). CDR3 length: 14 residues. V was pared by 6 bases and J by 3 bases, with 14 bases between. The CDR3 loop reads CASSPGGVDTEAFF. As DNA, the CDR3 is TGTGCCAGCAGCCCGGGGGGGGTGGACACTGAAGCTTTCTTT.

CDR3 DNA sequence: TGTGCCAGCAGCGTACCCGGCCGGGCCAATCAGCCCCAGCATTTT. Protein: CASSVPGRANQPQHF. The rearrangement joins TRBV7-2 to TRBJ1-5; D gene ambiguous. V lost 5 bases and J 3 bases, leaving 14 bases between the germline ends. Germline values: CDR1 SGHTA, CDR2 FQGNSA. CDR3 length: 15 residues.

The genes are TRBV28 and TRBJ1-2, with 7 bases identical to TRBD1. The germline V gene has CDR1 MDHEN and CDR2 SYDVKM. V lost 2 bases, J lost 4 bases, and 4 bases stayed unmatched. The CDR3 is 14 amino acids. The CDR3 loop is CASSLMGQLYGYTF. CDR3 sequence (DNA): TGTGCCAGCAGTTTAATGGGACAGCTCTATGGCTACACCTTC.

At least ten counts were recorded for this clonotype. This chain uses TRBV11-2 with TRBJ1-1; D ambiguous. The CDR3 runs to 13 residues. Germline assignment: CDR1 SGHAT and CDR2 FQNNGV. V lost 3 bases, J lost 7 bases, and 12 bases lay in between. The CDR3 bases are TGTGCCAGCAGCTTGTTCTCAGCAAATGAAGCTTTCTTT. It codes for CASSLFSANEAFF.

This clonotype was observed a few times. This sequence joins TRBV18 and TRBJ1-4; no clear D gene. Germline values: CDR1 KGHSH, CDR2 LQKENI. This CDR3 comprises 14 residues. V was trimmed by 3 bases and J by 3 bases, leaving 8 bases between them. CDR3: CASSPALSNEKLFF. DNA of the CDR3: TGTGCCAGCTCACCCGCACTCTCTAATGAAAAACTGTTTTTT. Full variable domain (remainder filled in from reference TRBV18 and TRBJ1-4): NAGVMQNPRHLVRRRGQEARLRCSPMKGHSHVYWYRQLPEEGLKFMVYLQKENIIDESGMPKERFSAEFPKEGPSILRIQQVVRGDSAAYFCASSPALSNEKLFFGSGTQLSVL.

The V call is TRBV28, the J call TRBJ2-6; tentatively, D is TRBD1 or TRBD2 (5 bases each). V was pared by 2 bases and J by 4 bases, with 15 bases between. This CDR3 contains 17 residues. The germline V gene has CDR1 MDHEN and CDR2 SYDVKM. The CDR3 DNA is TGTGCCAGCAGTTTACGACTTCAGGGAGCCGGGGCCAACGTCCTGACTTTC. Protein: CASSLRLQGAGANVLTF.